The rows below give T cell receptor beta chains drawn from one sample of a study of CD8+ T cells in alopecia areata. Method: immunoSEQ multiplex PCR; TCRdb's copy keeps in-frame clones and lacks some. Here the sample spans over 120,000 clones, about 56% being singletons. Sequenced here: CD8+ T cells sorted from blood, sampled at week 4, from a patient treated with tofacitinib. All receptors come from a human donor with alopecia areata. The CDR3 runs from the conserved cysteine through the conserved F or W. The D gene is left open where the match is weak. Only some rows state a clone size, as once, few, many or a class for expanded clones.

V,J,D,size,CDR3,DNA
TRBV29-1,TRBJ1-2,.,.,CSVEDPTVAPDSDYGYTF,TGCAGCGTTGAAGATCCAACCGTAGCCCCTGATTCTGACTATGGCTACACCTTC
TRBV14,TRBJ2-7,TRBD1,.,CASSLLSTGGADEQYF,TGTGCCAGCAGCCTCCTATCGACAGGGGGTGCGGACGAGCAGTACTTC
TRBV7-9,TRBJ2-5,TRBD1,.,CASSLGTEGQGSETQYF,TGTGCCAGCAGCCTAGGGACGGAGGGACAGGGGTCGGAGACCCAGTACTTC
TRBV25-1,TRBJ2-7,.,.,CASSESTGYEQYF,TGTGCCAGCAGTGAATCAACAGGGTACGAGCAGTACTTC
TRBV4-1,TRBJ1-3,TRBD1,.,CASSHPQGDTIYF,TGCGCCAGCAGCCATCCCCAGGGGGACACCATATATTTT
TRBV5-1,TRBJ2-5,.,.,CASSPRTAYQETQYF,TGCGCCAGCAGCCCGCGGACAGCGTACCAAGAGACCCAGTACTTC
TRBV5-6,TRBJ2-1,.,.,CASSRDNEQFF,TGTGCCAGCAGCCGTGACAATGAGCAGTTCTTC
TRBV5-4,TRBJ2-2,.,.,CASSHKGRDTGELFF,TGTGCCAGCAGCCACAAGGGTCGGGACACCGGGGAGCTGTTTTTT
TRBV5-4,TRBJ2-5,TRBD1,once,CASSFDRAQETQYF,TGTGCCAGCAGCTTTGACAGGGCCCAAGAGACCCAGTACTTC
TRBV13,TRBJ1-1,.,.,CASNPLSTGVTEAFF,TGTGCCAGCAACCCCCTATCGACAGGCGTGACTGAAGCTTTCTTT
TRBV30,TRBJ2-7,.,.,CAWSEGTKGFF,TGTGCCTGGAGTGAAGGGACCAAAGGGTTCTTC
TRBV5-1,TRBJ1-5,.,.,CASSPWSGQPQHF,TGCGCCAGCAGCCCGTGGTCGGGTCAGCCCCAGCATTTT
TRBV15,TRBJ2-7,.,.,CATSRPKDGNEQYF,TGTGCCACCAGCAGACCCAAAGACGGTAACGAGCAGTACTTC
TRBV19,TRBJ2-1,.,few,CASSAYGGTWQDNEQFF,TGTGCCAGTAGTGCGTACGGTGGGACTTGGCAGGACAATGAGCAGTTCTTC
TRBV23-1,TRBJ2-7,.,few,CASSQIPRNRRDTYEQYF,TGCGCCAGCAGTCAAATCCCGCGTAACAGGCGCGATACCTACGAGCAGTACTTC
TRBV15,TRBJ2-1,.,.,CATSRDYNEQFF,TGTGCCACCAGCAGAGATTACAATGAGCAGTTCTTC
TRBV20-1,TRBJ2-5,.,.,CSPVRETQYF,TGCAGTCCCGTCCGGGAGACCCAGTACTTC
TRBV7-9,TRBJ2-3,.,.,CASSLSTKITDTQYF,TGTGCCAGCAGCTTATCCACTAAGATCACAGATACGCAGTATTTT
TRBV6-5,TRBJ2-2,.,.,CASRQEPNTGELFF,TGTGCCAGCAGGCAGGAACCGAACACCGGGGAGCTGTTTTTT
TRBV19,TRBJ1-5,TRBD1,.,CASSILRTGGQPQHF,TGTGCCAGTAGTATTCTCCGGACAGGGGGACAGCCCCAGCATTTT
TRBV4-1,TRBJ1-1,.,.,CASSQVGWNTEAFF,TGCGCCAGCAGCCAAGTCGGCTGGAACACTGAAGCTTTCTTT
TRBV9,TRBJ2-7,.,.,CASSPRGYEQYF,TGTGCCAGCAGCCCCCGGGGCTACGAGCAGTACTTC
TRBV30,TRBJ1-2,.,few,CAWSPGGFGYTF,TGTGCCTGGAGTCCTGGGGGTTTCGGCTACACCTTC
TRBV30,TRBJ1-1,.,.,CAWGREVNTEAFF,TGTGCCTGGGGCAGGGAAGTGAACACTGAAGCTTTCTTT
TRBV7-9,TRBJ2-7,.,.,CASSRDEYYEQYF,TGTGCCAGCAGCCGGGACGAATACTACGAGCAGTACTTC
TRBV7-6,TRBJ2-2,.,few,CASSSPPGELFF,TGTGCCAGCAGCTCCCCCCCCGGGGAGCTGTTTTTT
TRBV7-9,TRBJ2-1,TRBD2,.,CASSLPRGTSGDNEQFF,TGTGCCAGCAGCCTGCCCCGCGGGACTAGCGGGGATAATGAGCAGTTCTTC
TRBV23-1,TRBJ1-6,.,.,CASSQSNPGHTNSPLHF,TGCGCCAGCAGTCAATCTAATCCGGGACACACCAATTCACCCCTCCACTTT
TRBV5-4,TRBJ2-3,.,.,CASSEATGDTQYF,TGTGCCAGCAGCGAGGCGACAGGAGATACGCAGTATTTT
TRBV27,TRBJ1-2,TRBD1,.,CASSAEQGTYGYTF,TGTGCCAGCAGTGCCGAACAGGGGACCTATGGCTACACCTTC
TRBV27,TRBJ2-2,.,.,CASMTGGSGELFF,TGTGCCAGCATGACGGGGGGCTCCGGGGAGCTGTTTTTT
TRBV9,TRBJ1-1,.,.,CASSVGVGTEAFF,TGTGCCAGCAGCGTAGGGGTAGGGACGGAAGCTTTCTTT
TRBV7-9,TRBJ2-7,.,.,CASSRPGGSSSYEQYF,TGTGCCAGCAGCCGCCCGGGCGGGTCGAGCTCCTACGAGCAGTACTTC
TRBV29-1,TRBJ2-3,TRBD1,.,CSVANRQGALTDTQYF,TGCAGCGTCGCAAATCGACAGGGGGCCCTCACAGATACGCAGTATTTT
TRBV27,TRBJ1-2,TRBD1,.,CASSTVGTGEYGYTF,TGTGCCAGCAGTACTGTCGGGACAGGGGAATATGGCTACACCTTC
TRBV9,TRBJ1-5,.,.,CASSDSYSNQPQHF,TGTGCCAGCAGCGACAGTTATAGCAATCAGCCCCAGCATTTT
TRBV25-1,TRBJ1-1,.,.,CASSPTGNTEAFF,TGTGCCAGCAGCCCTACCGGAAACACTGAAGCTTTCTTT
TRBV13,TRBJ1-3,.,.,CASSSRALSGNTIYF,TGTGCCAGCAGCTCAAGAGCCCTCTCTGGAAACACCATATATTTT
TRBV27,TRBJ2-3,TRBD1,.,CASSWVGGQGTDTQYF,TGTGCCAGCAGTTGGGTGGGGGGACAGGGAACAGATACGCAGTATTTT
TRBV7-9,TRBJ1-2,.,.,CASSLGTAFYGYTF,TGTGCCAGCAGCTTAGGGACCGCCTTCTATGGCTACACCTTC